This TCR beta chain was sequenced for a study of OX40 agonist ivuxolimab in advanced cancers. In the study overall: Ivuxolimab, which targeted the costimulatory receptor OX40 (CD134), was an agonistic, fully human IgG2 monoclonal antibody. Intravenous ivuxolimab was administered to patients every 2 weeks at six dose levels: 0.01, 0.1, 0.3, 1.5, 3 and 10 mg/kg. Of the approximately 50 dose-escalation patients, hepatocellular carcinoma was present in roughly 19, melanoma in some 15, renal cell carcinoma in 9 and head and neck cancer in 9. In the dose-escalation cohort, 65% to 90% of patients were male, and the mean age was about 55 years, with a range of about 23 to 90. Patients were allowed to have had prior anti-PD-1, anti-PD-L1 or anti-CTLA-4 therapy, and 40% of the dose-escalation patients had previously received checkpoint inhibitors. Three dose-escalation patients achieved partial responses, one with hepatocellular carcinoma and two with cutaneous melanoma. The point of sequencing TCRbeta in the periphery was to test whether ivuxolimab changed TCR sequence diversity and drove clonal T-cell expansion. The paper describes the monotherapy dose-escalation part (N = 52 patients) of the phase I trial of ivuxolimab. Study-wide conclusions, independent of this receptor: Low levels of normalized T-cell clonal expansion were also shown by some nonresponding patients. After ivuxolimab, expanded clones were on average more numerous among CD8+ T cells than among CD4+ T cells. In the 0.1-3.0 mg/kg groups, partial responders were among the patients with the lowest normalized peripheral clonal expansion, particularly in CD8+ T cells. Clonal expansion of both CD4+ and CD8+ blood T cells was observed from baseline to week 6 at doses 0.1 to 3.0 mg/kg. Antigen specificity was not determined for the clonally expanded peripheral T cells.

Patients with autoimmune disease history or receiving systemic immunosuppression were excluded from the trial. Peripheral blood for TCR sequencing was collected from all dose cohorts at baseline, on cycle 4 day 1, and on cycle 7 day 1. Samples came from an open-label, multicenter, first-in-human phase I dose-escalation trial of ivuxolimab. Adults with locally advanced or metastatic melanoma, renal cell, hepatocellular, or head and neck squamous cell carcinoma were enrolled in the trial. CD4+ and CD8+ T cells were sorted separately from peripheral blood before TCR sequencing. Genomic DNA was isolated from the sorted cells so that the TCRbeta CDR3 region could be sequenced. TCRbeta CDR3 regions were sequenced using the immunoSEQ Assay. TCRdb retrieved this table from immuneACCESS and kept in-frame rearrangements only. Not all clones are present; in checked studies, unresolved V genes account for under half, and no reason is known for the remainder. This sample is represented by tens of thousands of clones; 82% of them were singletons. Roughly a fifth of the sample belongs to the ten largest clones.

CDR3 length: 13 amino acids, cysteine to phenylalanine. The retained sequence is limited to the CDR3, 39 bases, with the frame set at the first base. V drops 2 bases and J drops 2 bases, leaving 7 bases in between. As encoded in the germline V gene, CDR1 is KGHSH while CDR2 is LQKENI. A word on this clone: Its binding antigen is unknown. No much larger clonotype is one base removed from it; base qualities were not supplied.

This clonotype was obtained from an adult with an advanced solid tumor such as melanoma, head and neck, liver or kidney cancer. The chain uses TRBV18 and TRBJ2-7; matching of 6 bases hints at TRBD1 as the D gene. The material sequenced was CD4+ or CD8+ T cells sorted from blood, taken in a trial of the OX40 agonist ivuxolimab. The bases read TGTGCCAGCTCACCAGGACAGCCCTACGAGCAGTACTTC. This is translated as CASSPGQPYEQYF. With the rest looked up from the reference TRBV18 and TRBJ2-7 genes rather than sequenced, the full variable domain is NAGVMQNPRHLVRRRGQEARLRCSPMKGHSHVYWYRQLPEEGLKFMVYLQKENIIDESGMPKERFSAEFPKEGPSILRIQQVVRGDSAAYFCASSPGQPYEQYFGPGTRLTVT.